This T cell receptor (beta chain) was sequenced for a study of blood T cell repertoires in COVID-19. Study context: The United States, Italy and Spain were the sources of the acute and convalescent COVID-19 samples.

Seattle participants joined during active infection and were tracked over time. In germline, CDR1 is SEHNR, CDR2 FQNEAQ (reference sequence). Trimming took 4 bases from V and 0 from J; bases not matched to a gene: 10. CDR3 length equals 17 residues. In the original workflow: Scientists estimated how many nucleated cells there were by amplifying reference gene primers. Sequencing used immunoSEQ multiplex PCR; TCRdb keeps in-frame clones, though not all of them. V, J and clone size are those of that table, while D and trimming were read from the DNA. Of roughly 160,000 clones listed, around nine tenths are singletons.

The chain employs TRBV7-9 and TRBJ2-3, with 7 bases matching TRBD2. The TCR originated in a man aged 60-69 years with COVID-19, enrolled during active disease. The sample comprised peripheral blood. The CDR3 region is CASSSNPGGTSTDTQYF. The CDR3 bases are TGTGCCAGCAGCTCCAACCCGGGGGGTACTAGCACAGATACGCAGTATTTT.